These 21 T cell receptor beta chains were sequenced from one sample in a study of OX40 agonist ivuxolimab in advanced cancers. TCRdb keeps only in-frame clones here, not all; method: immunoSEQ multiplex PCR. Of about 82,000 clones listed, about 91% are singletons. The sequencing here drew on CD4+ or CD8+ T cells sorted from blood, taken in a trial of the OX40 agonist ivuxolimab. The source is an adult with an advanced solid tumor such as melanoma, head and neck, liver or kidney cancer.

The chain carries TRBV2 and TRBJ2-7; TRBD2 matches 8 bases. V lost 7 bases and J lost 6; bases outside the gene matches: 11. The CDR3 is made up of 14 amino acids. Germline V gives CDR1 SNHLY, CDR2 FYNNEI. The CDR3 nucleotides are TGTGCCAGCAAAAGAGGGGGGACTAGTGCCGAGCAGTACTTC. This encodes CASKRGGTSAEQYF.

The V gene is TRBV10-3, the J gene TRBJ1-1; no clear D gene. With 0 bases removed from V and 7 bases from J, the gap between germline ends came to 6 bases. Germline V gene data show CDR1 as ENHRY and CDR2 as SYGVKD. The CDR3 is 12 residues long. The CDR3 here is CAISESGGEAFF. The CDR3 coding sequence is TGTGCCATCAGTGAGTCGGGAGGTGAAGCTTTCTTT.

J is TRBJ1-1 and V is TRBV6-6, with TRBD1 as a possible D gene (6 bases). This CDR3 is built from 14 residues. The V end was cut by 5 bases, the J end by 0 bases, with 10 bases between. The V gene's germline CDR1 is MNHNY and CDR2 SVGAGI (reference sequence). The CDR3 DNA sequence: TGTGCCAGCAGTCTCGCAGGGGTGAACACTGAAGCTTTCTTT. As protein: CASSLAGVNTEAFF.

The gene calls are TRBV7-2 and TRBJ2-5; D is uncertain. Trimming cost V 5 bases and J 1 base, with 11 bases left between them. CDR1 and CDR2 from the germline V gene are SGHTA and FQGNSA. CDR3 length: 14 amino acids. The CDR3, as DNA: TGTGCCAGCAGCAAAAGGGCAGGCCAAGAGACCCAGTACTTC. It yields the protein CASSKRAGQETQYF.

In this sample, this clone turned up once. The CDR3 spells CASSRQLALSTDTQYF. DNA of the CDR3: TGTGCCAGCAGCCGCCAACTAGCGCTTAGCACAGATACGCAGTATTTT. The rearrangement links TRBV4-2 to TRBJ2-3; 7 bases line up with TRBD2. Unmatched junction bases numbered 7, after V lost 4 bases and J lost 0 bases. Germline assignment: CDR1 LGHNA and CDR2 YNFKEQ. CDR3 length: 16 amino acids.

In nucleotides, the CDR3 is TGTGCCAGCCATGAGAGGGCGAACACCGGGGAGCTGTTTTTT. Its protein product is CASHERANTGELFF. This sequence joins TRBV2 and TRBJ2-2; D may be TRBD2 (5 bases). Germline assignment: CDR1 SNHLY and CDR2 FYNNEI. This CDR3 spans 14 amino acids. Trimming stripped 8 bases from V and 0 bases from J, with 10 bases between.

This clone was counted between two and nine times. The chain links TRBV11-2 to TRBJ1-2; D call uncertain. Germline CDR1 and CDR2: SGHAT and FQNNGV. V was trimmed by 1 base and J by 7 bases, leaving 13 bases between them. The CDR3 is 14 residues long. The DNA for the CDR3 is TGTGCCAGCAGCTTAGGAGAGGGAAGCGGTGGCTACACCTTC. This encodes CASSLGEGSGGYTF.

J is TRBJ2-7 and V is TRBV19, with 7 bases identical to TRBD1. V was pared by 5 bases and J by 4 bases, with 8 bases of the junction left unmatched. This CDR3 has 14 residues. Germline V CDR1 and CDR2: LNHDA, SQIVND (reference sequence). CDR3 amino acids: CASSFRQGVYEQYF. In DNA, the CDR3 is TGTGCCAGTAGTTTTCGACAGGGAGTGTACGAGCAGTACTTC.

This clone was observed a few times. Here the CDR3 reads CASSYSRGAYGYTF. CDR3 nucleotides: TGTGCCAGCAGTTACAGCAGGGGGGCCTATGGCTACACCTTC. The chain has TRBV6-5 and TRBJ1-2; 7 bases align to TRBD1. Germline lookup yields CDR1 MNHEY and CDR2 SVGAGI. The CDR3 runs to 14 residues. V trimming: 2 bases; J trimming: 4 bases; junction bases outside the gene matches: 4.

This clone was seen just once. The V call is TRBV7-2, the J call TRBJ1-6; 10 bases match TRBD1. This CDR3 has 15 amino acids. V trimming: 4 bases; J trimming: 10 bases; junction bases outside the gene matches: 7. The germline CDR1 and CDR2 sequences are SGHTA and FQGNSA. DNA of the CDR3: TGTGCCAGCAGCTGGGGGACAGGGGTAGAGTCACCCCTCCACTTT. The encoded protein is CASSWGTGVESPLHF.

V is TRBV10-2 and J is TRBJ1-5; D gene uncertain. CDR1 and CDR2 from the germline V gene are WSHSY and SAAADI. The length of the CDR3 is 17 residues. Between the trimmed V and J ends, which lost 6 bases and 2 bases, there was a span of 20 bases. As DNA, the CDR3 is TGCGCCAGCAGGGATGAGGGTTGGAATATTGGCAATCAGCCCCAGCATTTT. Translating it yields CASRDEGWNIGNQPQHF.

The V gene is TRBV6-5, the J gene TRBJ2-7; 9 bases are a match to TRBD2. Germline-derived CDR1 and CDR2 are MNHEY and SVGAGI. This CDR3 is built from 14 residues. The V gene end was trimmed by 2 bases and the J gene end by 3 bases; junction bases not matched to a gene: 2. The CDR3 loop is CASSYRREGYEQYF. The CDR3 bases are TGTGCCAGCAGTTACCGGCGGGAGGGCTACGAGCAGTACTTC.

The chain carries TRBV19 and TRBJ2-5, with 11 bases fitting TRBD1. V lost 10 bases to trimming and J lost 4 bases; unmatched junction nucleotides: 11. This CDR3 comprises 15 residues. The germline V gene has CDR1 LNHDA and CDR2 SQIVND (reference sequence). The CDR3 reads CATGKGQGAGETQYF. CDR3 coding DNA: TGTGCCACCGGTAAAGGACAGGGGGCGGGAGAGACCCAGTACTTC. Supplemented by reference TRBV19 and TRBJ2-5, the full variable domain reads DGGITQSPKYLFRKEGQNVTLSCEQNLNHDAMYWYRQDPGQGLRLIYYSQIVNDFQKGDIAEGYSVSREKKESFPLTVTSAQKNPTAFYLCATGKGQGAGETQYFGPGTRLLVL.

This clone was found once. This rearrangement joins TRBV7-9 to TRBJ2-1; 13 nucleotides agree with TRBD2. This CDR3 contains 16 residues. Per germline, CDR1 SEHNR and CDR2 FQNEAQ (reference sequence). V was pared by 5 bases and J by 10 bases, with 11 bases of the junction left unmatched. Written as DNA, the CDR3 is TGTGCCAGCAGCCACCCAGCGGGACTAGCGGGGCCGGAGCAGTTCTTC. Translation gives CASSHPAGLAGPEQFF.

The gene calls are TRBV2 and TRBJ1-1; D unclear. The CDR3 is made up of 13 amino acids. Looked up from germline, CDR1 is SNHLY and CDR2 is FYNNEI. With 2 bases removed from V and 2 bases from J, the gap between germline ends came to 6 bases. As DNA, the CDR3 is TGTGCCAGCAGTGAACACCAAAACACTGAAGCTTTCTTT. Its protein product is CASSEHQNTEAFF.

V and J are TRBV19 and TRBJ2-2; no firm D call. Germline assignment: CDR1 LNHDA and CDR2 SQIVND (reference sequence). The germline V and J ends were trimmed by 3 bases and 7 bases, with 9 bases remaining between them. This CDR3 is built from 13 residues. Here the CDR3 reads CASSIFGVGELFF. In nucleotides, the CDR3 is TGTGCCAGTAGTATTTTTGGGGTCGGGGAGCTGTTTTTT. The full variable domain, with the rest looked up from reference TRBV19 and TRBJ2-2, is DGGITQSPKYLFRKEGQNVTLSCEQNLNHDAMYWYRQDPGQGLRLIYYSQIVNDFQKGDIAEGYSVSREKKESFPLTVTSAQKNPTAFYLCASSIFGVGELFFGEGSRLTVL.

This clone has just one count. V usage is TRBV28 and J usage is TRBJ2-1; D gene uncertain. Germline CDR1 MDHEN, CDR2 SYDVKM. V was cut by 6 bases and J by 0 bases, with 6 bases left in between. This CDR3 is 13 amino acids long. The CDR3 coding sequence is TGTGCCAGCAGGATTAGCTCCTACAATGAGCAGTTCTTC. It codes for CASRISSYNEQFF.

CDR3 nucleotides: TGTGCCAGCAGTTCCTCGGGACAGGGAAGAGAAGGGGAGACCCAGTACTTC. Protein: CASSSSGQGREGETQYF. This chain joins TRBV28 and TRBJ2-5; 9 bases are shared with TRBD1. Germline V gene lookup returns CDR1 MDHEN and CDR2 SYDVKM. The CDR3 spans 17 residues. The trim removed 4 bases at V and 5 bases at J, leaving 14 bases unmatched.

The J gene is TRBJ1-5, the V gene TRBV5-3, with D perhaps matching TRBD1 (5 bases). TRBV5-3 carries the ORF label, with uncertain function. The CDR3 has 13 residues. V dropped 0 bases and J dropped 7 bases, with 8 bases sitting between them. CDR3 sequence: CARSLEGCQPQHF. CDR3 sequence (DNA): TGTGCCAGAAGCTTGGAGGGGTGCCAGCCCCAGCATTTT.

This chain uses TRBV7-2 with TRBJ2-2; D possibly corresponds to TRBD1 (5 bases). V was clipped by 2 bases and J by 0 bases, with 13 bases between them. The CDR3 spans 17 residues. CDR1 SGHTA and CDR2 FQGNSA come from the germline V gene. For the CDR3, the DNA is TGTGCCAGCAGCTTAATGTGGGGCAGCACGAACACCGGGGAGCTGTTTTTT. Its translation: CASSLMWGSTNTGELFF.

The V and J genes are TRBV27 and TRBJ2-7; 7 bases map to TRBD1. This CDR3 has 15 amino acids. Germline assignment: CDR1 MNHEY and CDR2 SMNVEV (reference sequence). Germline trimming cut 6 bases from V and 1 base from J; bases unmatched to any gene: 9. CDR3 protein: CASRGLTGDSYEQYF. In DNA form, the CDR3 reads TGTGCCAGCAGAGGCCTAACAGGGGATTCCTACGAGCAGTACTTC.